This section outlines one TCR beta chain sequence together with its context. The sample originates from a study of blood T cell repertoires in COVID-19. Study information: From the United States, Italy and Spain came samples of acute and convalescent COVID-19. Nucleic acid was either cDNA or gDNA, and it came from T cells, B-cell-depleted T cells, or PBMCs.

The CDR3 consists of 13 residues. Germline V gene lookup returns CDR1 SGHTA and CDR2 FQGNSA. Trimming pared 5 bases from V and 4 bases from J, leaving 11 bases between. In the authors' workflow: Amplification from reference gene primers served as the basis for estimated nucleated cell counts. TCRdb keeps only in-frame clones here, not all; method: immunoSEQ multiplex PCR. D and trimming were read from the DNA, whereas the V and J calls and clone size are those reported in that table. The sample has some 85,000 clones, more than 60% seen once. The sequence derives from a human donor in a cohort sampled during active COVID-19. The sequenced sample consisted of peripheral blood. This chain connects TRBV7-2 to TRBJ2-5; TRBD2 might be the D (5 bases). Here the CDR3 DNA reads TGTGCCAGCAGCCTCGGGATCGGAGAGACCCAGTACTTC. Translation: CASSLGIGETQYF.